There are many counts of the clone carrying this T cell receptor beta chain. The data originate from a study of chronic HIV infection and antiretroviral therapy. The CDR3 covers 19 residues. After removal of 1 base from V and 6 bases from J, the junction contained 17 bases not matched to a gene. CDR1 and CDR2 from the germline V gene are SGHDN and FVKESK. TCRdb itself ran the 5' RACE reads through MiXCR, one entry per CDR3 protein. The sample gives 30,000 to 45,000 distinct CDR3 sequences, 8.2% of which show up once; 2.9% is in the top ten. Sequencing was done on a sample of peripheral blood. This TCR derives from an adult who had HIV and had not received antiretroviral therapy, or was an uninfected healthy control (not recorded which). The rearrangement joins TRBV14 to TRBJ1-5; 8 nucleotides line up with TRBD1. CDR3 region: CASSQVLLPGLTGGQPQHF. The DNA for the CDR3 is TGTGCCAGCAGCCAAGTATTGCTGCCGGGGCTCACAGGGGGTCAGCCCCAGCATTTT.